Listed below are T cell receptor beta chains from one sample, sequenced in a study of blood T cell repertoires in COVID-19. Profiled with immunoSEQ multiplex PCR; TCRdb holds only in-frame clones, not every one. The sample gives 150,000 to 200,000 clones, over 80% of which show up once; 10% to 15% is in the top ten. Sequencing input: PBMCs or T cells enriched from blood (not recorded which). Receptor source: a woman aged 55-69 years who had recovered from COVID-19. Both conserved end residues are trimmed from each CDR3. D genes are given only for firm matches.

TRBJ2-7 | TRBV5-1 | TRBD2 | ASSLAGTSGRGSYEQY
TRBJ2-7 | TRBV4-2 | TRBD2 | ASSHLAGTSGSYEQY
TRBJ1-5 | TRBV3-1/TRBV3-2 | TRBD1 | ASSPYSPGQGAIQPQH
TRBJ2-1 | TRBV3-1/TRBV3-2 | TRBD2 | ASSHQGLSLGGEQF
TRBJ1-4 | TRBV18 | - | ASSPRINEKLF
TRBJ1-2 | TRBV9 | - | ASSVVPGANYGYT
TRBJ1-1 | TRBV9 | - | ASSVSRGTEAF
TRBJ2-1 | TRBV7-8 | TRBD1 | ASSPTRTGGNMWEF
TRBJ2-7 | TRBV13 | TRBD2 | ASSFSGSGYEQY
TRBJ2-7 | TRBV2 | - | ASSDGPITYEQY
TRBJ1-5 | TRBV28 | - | ASRTGGAGQPQH
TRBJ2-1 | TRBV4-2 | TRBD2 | ASSQDPVASGYNEQF
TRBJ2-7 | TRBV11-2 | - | ASSHSYEQY
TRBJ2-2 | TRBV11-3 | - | ASSLEWETGELF
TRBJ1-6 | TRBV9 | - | ASSDYPGSPLH
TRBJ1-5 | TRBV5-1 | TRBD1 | ASSLRARGPFSNQPQH
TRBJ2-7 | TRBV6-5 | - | ASSYRQGYEQY
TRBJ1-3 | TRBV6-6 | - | ASSYLQGGNTIY
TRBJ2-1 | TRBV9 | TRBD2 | ASSSTPSGGREQF
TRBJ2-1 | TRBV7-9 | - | ASSSRRRGTSYNEQF
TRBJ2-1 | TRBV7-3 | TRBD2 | ASSLNGGAFDEQF
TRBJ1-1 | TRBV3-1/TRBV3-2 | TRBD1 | ASSQPVTGDAF
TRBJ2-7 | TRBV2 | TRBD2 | ASIFGPTSGSDEQY
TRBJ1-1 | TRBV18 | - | ASSHDRMNTEAF
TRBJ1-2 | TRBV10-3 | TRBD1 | AIMAPTGFRVGYT
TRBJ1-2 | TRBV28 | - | ASSLLLSGYT
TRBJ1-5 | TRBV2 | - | ASNDVPSGQPQH
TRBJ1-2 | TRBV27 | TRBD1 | ASSLDRVGGYT
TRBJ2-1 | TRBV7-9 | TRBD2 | ASSPADWLAGTDEQF
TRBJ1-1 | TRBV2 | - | ASKFGGAGTEAF
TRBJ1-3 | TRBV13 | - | ASSLSSGNTIY
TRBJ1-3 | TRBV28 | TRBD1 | ASRLLTGARNTIY
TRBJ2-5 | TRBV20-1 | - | SASFGGGTLPVY
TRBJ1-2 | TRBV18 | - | ASSPRGEDGYT
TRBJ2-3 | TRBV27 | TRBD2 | ASSLGLAQDTQY
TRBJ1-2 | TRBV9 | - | ASRSYGYT
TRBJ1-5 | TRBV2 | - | ASSLSRANQPQH
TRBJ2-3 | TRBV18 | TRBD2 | ASSPGLAGAGDTQY
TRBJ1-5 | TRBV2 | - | ASRGTPYSNQPQH
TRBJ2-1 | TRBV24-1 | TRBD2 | ATGLGSMNEQF
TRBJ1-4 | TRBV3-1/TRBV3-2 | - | ASSDRTNEKLF
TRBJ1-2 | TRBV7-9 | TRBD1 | ASSRGTGGPGVYGYT
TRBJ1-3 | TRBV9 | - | ASSVGGRESIY
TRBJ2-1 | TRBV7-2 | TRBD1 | ASSETGGSYNEQF
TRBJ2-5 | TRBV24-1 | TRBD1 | ATSDPQQGSRETQY
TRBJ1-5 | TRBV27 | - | ASSLRGSTLGPQH
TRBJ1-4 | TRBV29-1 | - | SVRDFDEKLF
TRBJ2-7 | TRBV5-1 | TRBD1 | ASSSRDRGREQY
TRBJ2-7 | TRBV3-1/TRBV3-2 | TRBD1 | ASSQSYRGTYEQY
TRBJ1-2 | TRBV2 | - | ASSELSRGGYT
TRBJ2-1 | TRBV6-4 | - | ASSSTAGPASEQF
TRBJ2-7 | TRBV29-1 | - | SVISASEQY
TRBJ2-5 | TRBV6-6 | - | ASRELASETQY
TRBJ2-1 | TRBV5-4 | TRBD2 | ASSLDPSGYNEQF
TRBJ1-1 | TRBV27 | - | ASSRVDQGYTEAF
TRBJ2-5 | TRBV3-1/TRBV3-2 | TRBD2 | ASSQERRGRVQETQY
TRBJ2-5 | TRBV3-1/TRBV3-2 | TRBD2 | ASSHGTSGGLETQY
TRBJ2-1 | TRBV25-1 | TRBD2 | ASSEGSGRGAYNEQF
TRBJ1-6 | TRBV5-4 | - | ANHQDSGSPLH
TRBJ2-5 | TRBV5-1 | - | ASKGAGSETQY